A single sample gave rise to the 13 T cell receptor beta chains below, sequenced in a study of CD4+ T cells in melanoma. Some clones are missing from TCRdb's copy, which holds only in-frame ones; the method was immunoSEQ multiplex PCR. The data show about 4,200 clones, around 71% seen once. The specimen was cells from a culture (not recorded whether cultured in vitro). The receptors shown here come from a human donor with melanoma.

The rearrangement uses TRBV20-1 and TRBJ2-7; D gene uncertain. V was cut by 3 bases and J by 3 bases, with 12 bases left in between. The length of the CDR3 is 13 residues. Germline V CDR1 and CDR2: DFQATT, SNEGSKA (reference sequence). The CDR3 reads CSASWDYSYEQYF. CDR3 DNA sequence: TGCAGTGCTAGTTGGGATTACAGCTACGAGCAGTACTTC.

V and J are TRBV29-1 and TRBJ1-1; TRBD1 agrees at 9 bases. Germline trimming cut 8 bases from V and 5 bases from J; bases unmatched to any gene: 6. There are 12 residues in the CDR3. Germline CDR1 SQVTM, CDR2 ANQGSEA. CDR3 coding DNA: TGCAGCTTCCGACAGGGGGGAACTGAAGCTTTCTTT. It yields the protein CSFRQGGTEAFF.

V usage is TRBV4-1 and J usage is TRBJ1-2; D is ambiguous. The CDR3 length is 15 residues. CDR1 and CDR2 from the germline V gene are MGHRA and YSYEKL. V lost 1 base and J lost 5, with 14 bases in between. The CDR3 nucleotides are TGCGCCAGCAGCCAAGCCGCGCGGGCTGAGTATGGCTACACCTTC. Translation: CASSQAARAEYGYTF.

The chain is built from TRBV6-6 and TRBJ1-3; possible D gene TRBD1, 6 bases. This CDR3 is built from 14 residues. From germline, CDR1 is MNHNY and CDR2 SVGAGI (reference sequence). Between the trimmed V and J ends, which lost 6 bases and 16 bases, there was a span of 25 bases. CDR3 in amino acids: CASSPIGFGGPYYF. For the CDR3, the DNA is TGTGCCAGCAGCCCGATAGGGTTTGGGGGCCCCTATTATTTT.

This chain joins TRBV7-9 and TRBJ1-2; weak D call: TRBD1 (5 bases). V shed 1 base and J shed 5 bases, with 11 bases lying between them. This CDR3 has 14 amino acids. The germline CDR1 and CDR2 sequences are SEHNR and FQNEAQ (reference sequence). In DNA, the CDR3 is TGTGCCAGCAGCTTAGACAGGAAGCTATATGGCTACACCTTC. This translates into CASSLDRKLYGYTF.

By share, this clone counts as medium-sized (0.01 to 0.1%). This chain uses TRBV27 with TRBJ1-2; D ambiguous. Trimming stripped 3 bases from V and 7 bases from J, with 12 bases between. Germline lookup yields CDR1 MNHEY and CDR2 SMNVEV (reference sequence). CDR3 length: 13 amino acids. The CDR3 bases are TGTGCCAGCAGTTTTATGGGGTTAGGTGGCTACACCTTC. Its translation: CASSFMGLGGYTF.

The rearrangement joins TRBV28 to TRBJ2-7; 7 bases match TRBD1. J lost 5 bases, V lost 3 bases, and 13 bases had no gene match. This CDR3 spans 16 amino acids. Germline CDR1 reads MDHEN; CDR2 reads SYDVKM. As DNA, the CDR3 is TGTGCCAGCAGTTTCTTAGAGGGGGCGTTCTACCACGAGCAGTACTTC. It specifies CASSFLEGAFYHEQYF.

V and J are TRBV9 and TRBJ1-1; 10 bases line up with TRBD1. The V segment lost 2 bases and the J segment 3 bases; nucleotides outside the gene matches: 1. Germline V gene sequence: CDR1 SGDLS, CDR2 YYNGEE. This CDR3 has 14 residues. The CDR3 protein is CASSVGQGHTEAFF. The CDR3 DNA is TGTGCCAGCAGCGTGGGACAGGGGCACACTGAAGCTTTCTTT.

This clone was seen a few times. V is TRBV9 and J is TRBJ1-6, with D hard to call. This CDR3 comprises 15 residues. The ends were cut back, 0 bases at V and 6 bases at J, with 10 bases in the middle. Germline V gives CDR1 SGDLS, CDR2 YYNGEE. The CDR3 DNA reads TGTGCCAGCAGCGTAGTGGGTACTACTAATTCACCCCTCCACTTT. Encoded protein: CASSVVGTTNSPLHF.

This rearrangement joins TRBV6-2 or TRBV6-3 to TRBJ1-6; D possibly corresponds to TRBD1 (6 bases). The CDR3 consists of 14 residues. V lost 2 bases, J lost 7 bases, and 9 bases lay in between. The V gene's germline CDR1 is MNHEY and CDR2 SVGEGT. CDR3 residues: CASSYTGRNSPLHF. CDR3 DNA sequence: TGTGCCAGCAGTTACACAGGGCGAAATTCACCCCTCCACTTT.

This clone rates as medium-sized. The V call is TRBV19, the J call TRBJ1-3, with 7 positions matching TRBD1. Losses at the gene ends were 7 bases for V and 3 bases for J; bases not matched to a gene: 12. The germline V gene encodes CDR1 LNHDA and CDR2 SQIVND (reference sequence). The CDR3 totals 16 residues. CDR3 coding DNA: TGTGCCAGTACCCAAAGCCGGGACAGTCTTGGAAACACCATATATTTT. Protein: CASTQSRDSLGNTIYF.

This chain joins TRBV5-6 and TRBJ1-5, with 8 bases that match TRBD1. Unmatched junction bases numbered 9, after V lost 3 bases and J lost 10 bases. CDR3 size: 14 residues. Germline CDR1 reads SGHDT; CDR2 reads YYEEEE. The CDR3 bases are TGTGCCAGCAGCTATTGGCAGGGGGCTAAACCCCAGCATTTT. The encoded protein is CASSYWQGAKPQHF. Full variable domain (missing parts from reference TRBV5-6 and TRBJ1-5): DAGVTQSPTHLIKTRGQQVTLRCSPKSGHDTVSWYQQALGQGPQFIFQYYEEEERQRGNFPDRFSGHQFPNYSSELNVNALLLGDSALYLCASSYWQGAKPQHFGDGTRLSIL.

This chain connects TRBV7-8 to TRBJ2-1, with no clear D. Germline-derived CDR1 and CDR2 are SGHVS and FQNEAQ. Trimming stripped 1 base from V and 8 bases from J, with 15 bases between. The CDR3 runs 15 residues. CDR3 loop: CASSLGSGFGHEQFF. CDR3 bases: TGTGCCAGCAGCTTAGGGTCGGGTTTTGGCCATGAGCAGTTCTTC.